This TCR beta chain was sequenced in a study of human T cells and chemical hapten exposure. The time point: pre-sensitization, week 0. The treatment is: therapeutic diphenylcyclopropenone sensitization with weekly scalp DPC. Staff drew blood before applying each patch test. V gave up 6 bases and J gave up 4 bases; unmatched junction bases: 2. The CDR3 consists of 11 residues. Per germline, CDR1 SQVTM and CDR2 ANQGSEA. This clonotype was seen repeatedly, ten times or more. Using its own MiXCR run on the RACE reads, TCRdb lists one record per CDR3 protein. Among approximately 370,000 distinct CDR3 sequences listed, 4.5% to 7% were seen once.

The receptor was derived from a woman between 18 and 29 years old with alopecia areata. Some clones in this sample may be carry-over from other donors' samples. Sequencing was performed on whole blood, taken in connection with sensitization to the hapten diphenylcyclopropenone (DPC). The V call is TRBV29-1, the J call TRBJ2-7, with TRBD1 matching 8 bases. The CDR3 coding sequence is TGCAGCGTCACAGGGGGGTACGAGCAGTACTTC. Protein: CSVTGGYEQYF.